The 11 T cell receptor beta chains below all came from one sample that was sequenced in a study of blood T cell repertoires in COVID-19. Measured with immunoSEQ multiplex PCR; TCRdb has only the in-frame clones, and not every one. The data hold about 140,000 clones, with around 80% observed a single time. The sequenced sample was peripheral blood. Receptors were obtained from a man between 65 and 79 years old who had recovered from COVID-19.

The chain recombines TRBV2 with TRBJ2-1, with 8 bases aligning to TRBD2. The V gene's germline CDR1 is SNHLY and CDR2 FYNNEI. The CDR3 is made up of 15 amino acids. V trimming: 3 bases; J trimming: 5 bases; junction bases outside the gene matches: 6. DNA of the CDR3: TGTGCCAGCAGTGAGGATAGCGGGGCTGACAATGAGCAGTTCTTC. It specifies CASSEDSGADNEQFF.

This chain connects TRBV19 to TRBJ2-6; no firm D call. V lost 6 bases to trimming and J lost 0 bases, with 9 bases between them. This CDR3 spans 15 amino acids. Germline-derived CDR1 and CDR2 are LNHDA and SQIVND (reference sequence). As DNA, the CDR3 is TGTGCCAGTAGAAGACAAGTCTCTGGGGCCAACGTCCTGACTTTC. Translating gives CASRRQVSGANVLTF.

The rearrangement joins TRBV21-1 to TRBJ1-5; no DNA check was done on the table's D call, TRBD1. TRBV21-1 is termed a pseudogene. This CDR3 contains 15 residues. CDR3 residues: CASSLLGQGAEPQHF. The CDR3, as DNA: TGTGCCAGCAGCCTTCTCGGACAGGGGGCTGAGCCCCAGCATTTT.

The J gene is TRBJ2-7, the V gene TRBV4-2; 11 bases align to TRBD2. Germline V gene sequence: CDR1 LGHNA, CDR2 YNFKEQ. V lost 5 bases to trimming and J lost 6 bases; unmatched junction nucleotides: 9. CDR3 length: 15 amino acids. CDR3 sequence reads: CASSSILAGDPEQYF. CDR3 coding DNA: TGTGCCAGCAGCTCCATACTAGCGGGAGATCCCGAGCAGTACTTC.

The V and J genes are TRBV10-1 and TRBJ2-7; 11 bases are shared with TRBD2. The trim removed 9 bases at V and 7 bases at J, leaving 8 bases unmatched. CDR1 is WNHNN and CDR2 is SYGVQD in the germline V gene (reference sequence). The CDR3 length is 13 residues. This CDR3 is CARMLAGGWEQYF. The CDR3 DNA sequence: TGCGCCAGGATGCTAGCGGGAGGTTGGGAGCAGTACTTC.

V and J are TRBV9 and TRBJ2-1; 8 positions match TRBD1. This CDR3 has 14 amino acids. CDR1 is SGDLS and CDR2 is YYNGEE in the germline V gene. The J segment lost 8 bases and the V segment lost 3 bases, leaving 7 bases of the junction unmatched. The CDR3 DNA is TGTGCCAGCAGCGAGACAGGGGCCCCCCATGAGCAGTTCTTC. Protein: CASSETGAPHEQFF. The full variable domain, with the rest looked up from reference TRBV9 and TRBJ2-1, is DSGVTQTPKHLITATGQRVTLRCSPRSGDLSVYWYQQSLDQGLQFLIQYYNGEERAKGNILERFSAQQFPDLHSELNLSSLELGDSALYFCASSETGAPHEQFFGPGTRLTVL.

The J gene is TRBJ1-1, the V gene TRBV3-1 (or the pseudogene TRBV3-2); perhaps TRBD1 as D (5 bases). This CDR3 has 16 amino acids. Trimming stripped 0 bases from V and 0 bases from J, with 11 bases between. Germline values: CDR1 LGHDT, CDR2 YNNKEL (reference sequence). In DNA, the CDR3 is TGTGCCAGCAGCCAAGATTCTGGGGCCGTGAACACTGAAGCTTTCTTT. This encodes CASSQDSGAVNTEAFF.

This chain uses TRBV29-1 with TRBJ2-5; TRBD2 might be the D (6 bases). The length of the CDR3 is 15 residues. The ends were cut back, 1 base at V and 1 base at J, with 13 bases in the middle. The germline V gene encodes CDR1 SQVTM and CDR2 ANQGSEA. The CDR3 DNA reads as TGCAGCGTTGAAGGAGTAGCGGATATCCAAGAGACCCAGTACTTC. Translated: CSVEGVADIQETQYF.

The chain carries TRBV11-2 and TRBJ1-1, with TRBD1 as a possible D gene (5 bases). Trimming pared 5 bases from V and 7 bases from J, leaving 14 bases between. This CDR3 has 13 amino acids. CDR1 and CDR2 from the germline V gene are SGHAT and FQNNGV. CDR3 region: CASSKAGGFEAFF. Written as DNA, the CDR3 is TGTGCCAGCAGCAAGGCTGGGGGGTTTGAAGCTTTCTTT.

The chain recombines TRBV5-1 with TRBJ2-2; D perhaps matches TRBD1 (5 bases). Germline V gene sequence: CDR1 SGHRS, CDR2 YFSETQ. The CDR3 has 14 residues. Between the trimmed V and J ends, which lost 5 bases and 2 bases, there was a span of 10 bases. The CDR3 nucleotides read TGCGCCAGCAGTCTCGACAGCAACACCGGGGAGCTGTTTTTT. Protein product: CASSLDSNTGELFF.

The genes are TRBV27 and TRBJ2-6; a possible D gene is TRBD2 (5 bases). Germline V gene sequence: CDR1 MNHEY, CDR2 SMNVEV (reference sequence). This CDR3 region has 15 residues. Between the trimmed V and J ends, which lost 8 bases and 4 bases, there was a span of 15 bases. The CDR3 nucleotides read TGTGCCAGCGGCCTTTCGGAGGCCGGGGCCAACGTCCTGACTTTC. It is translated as CASGLSEAGANVLTF.